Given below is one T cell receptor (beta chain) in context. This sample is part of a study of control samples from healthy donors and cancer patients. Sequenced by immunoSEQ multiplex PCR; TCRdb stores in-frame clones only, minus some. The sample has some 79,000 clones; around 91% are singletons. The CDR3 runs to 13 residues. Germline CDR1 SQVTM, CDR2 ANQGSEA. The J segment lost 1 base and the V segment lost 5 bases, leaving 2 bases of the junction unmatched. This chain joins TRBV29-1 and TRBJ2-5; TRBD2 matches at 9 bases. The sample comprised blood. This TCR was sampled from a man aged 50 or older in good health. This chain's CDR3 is CSVSGGRQETQYF. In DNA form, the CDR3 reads TGCAGCGTTAGCGGGGGGCGCCAAGAGACCCAGTACTTC.